This TCR beta chain was profiled in a study of blood T cell repertoires in COVID-19. In the study overall: Nucleic acid was either cDNA or gDNA, and it came from T cells, B-cell-depleted T cells, or PBMCs.

This clone was detected only once. The V and J ends lost 3 bases and 4 bases, in that order; junction bases with no gene match: 4. CDR3 size: 15 residues. The germline V gene encodes CDR1 SEHNR and CDR2 FQNEAQ (reference sequence). Two negative PCRs, clearance, or symptom resolution were required of recovered Cohort 3 donors. Authors' data handling: Researchers report that nucleated cell counts were estimated from reference gene primer amplification. Sequencing was performed with immunoSEQ multiplex PCR; in TCRdb, only in-frame clones are kept and a portion is missing. That table is the source of V, J and clone size, and D and trimming were worked out from the DNA. The profile shows about 380,000 clones, 70% to 90% of them singletons.

J is TRBJ2-3 and V is TRBV7-9, with TRBD2 identical over 10 bases. The source of this sequence is a woman aged 18-29 years who had recovered from COVID-19. Specimen: PBMCs or T cells enriched from blood (not recorded which). The CDR3 reads CASSFASGSSDTQYF. Written as DNA, the CDR3 is TGTGCCAGCAGCTTCGCTAGCGGGAGTTCAGATACGCAGTATTTT.